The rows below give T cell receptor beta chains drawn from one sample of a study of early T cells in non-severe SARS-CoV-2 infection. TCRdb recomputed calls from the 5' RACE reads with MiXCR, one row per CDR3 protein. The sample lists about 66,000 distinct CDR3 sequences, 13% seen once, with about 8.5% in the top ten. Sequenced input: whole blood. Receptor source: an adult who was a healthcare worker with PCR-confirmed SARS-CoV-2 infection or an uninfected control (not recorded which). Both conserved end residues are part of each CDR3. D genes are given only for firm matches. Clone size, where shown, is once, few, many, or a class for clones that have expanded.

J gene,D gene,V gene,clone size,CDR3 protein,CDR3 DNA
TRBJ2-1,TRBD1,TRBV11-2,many,CASGTGELIFYNEQFF,TGTGCATCCGGGACAGGGGAGCTTATATTCTACAATGAGCAGTTCTTC
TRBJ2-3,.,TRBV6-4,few,CASSDGVATQYF,TGTGCCAGCAGTGACGGGGTGGCTACGCAGTATTTT
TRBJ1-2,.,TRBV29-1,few,CSVEDLRKGYYGYTF,TGCAGCGTTGAAGATCTTCGGAAGGGTTACTATGGCTACACCTTC
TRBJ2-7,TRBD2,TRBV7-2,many,CASSLAGSGKYSYEQYF,TGTGCCAGCAGCTTAGCGGGGAGCGGGAAGTACTCCTACGAGCAGTACTTC
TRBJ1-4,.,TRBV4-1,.,CASSQLLPLGNEKLFF,TGCGCCAGCAGCCAATTGCTCCCCCTGGGTAATGAAAAACTGTTTTTT
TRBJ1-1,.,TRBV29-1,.,CSAPRPGADTEAFF,TGCAGCGCCCCCCGGCCGGGCGCAGACACTGAAGCTTTCTTT
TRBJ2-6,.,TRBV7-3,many,CASSLTPTTISGANVLTF,TGTGCCAGCAGCTTAACCCCTACAACTATCTCTGGGGCCAACGTCCTGACTTTC
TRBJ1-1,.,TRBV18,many,CASSPGRMNTEAFF,TGTGCCAGCTCGCCCGGACGGATGAACACTGAAGCTTTCTTT
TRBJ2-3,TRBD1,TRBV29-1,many,CSVVQGASTDTQYF,TGCAGCGTCGTACAGGGGGCGTCCACAGATACGCAGTATTTT
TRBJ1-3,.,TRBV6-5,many,CASSSTELSNTIYF,TGTGCCAGCAGTTCTACAGAGCTTTCGAACACCATATATTTT
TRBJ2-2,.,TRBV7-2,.,CASSYDSYTGELFF,TGTGCCAGCAGCTATGACAGCTACACCGGGGAGCTGTTTTTT
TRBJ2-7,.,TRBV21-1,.,CASSLVAGHFEQYF,TGTGCCAGCAGCTTAGTAGCGGGACATTTCGAGCAGTACTTC
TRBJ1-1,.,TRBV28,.,CASSAGQEAFF,TGTGCCAGCAGTGCGGGACAAGAAGCTTTCTTT
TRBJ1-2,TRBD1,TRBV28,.,CATPRDSSNYGYTF,TGTGCCACCCCCAGGGACAGTTCTAACTATGGCTACACCTTC
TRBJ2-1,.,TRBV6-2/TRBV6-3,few,CASRQDNEQFF,TGTGCCAGCAGGCAGGACAATGAGCAGTTCTTC
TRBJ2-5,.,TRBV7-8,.,CASSPGYPAETQYF,TGTGCCAGCAGCCCCGGTTATCCCGCGGAGACCCAGTACTTC
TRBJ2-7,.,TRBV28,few,CASSPGEYEQYF,TGTGCCAGCAGTCCAGGGGAGTACGAGCAGTACTTC
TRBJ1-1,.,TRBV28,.,CASSFRREAFF,TGTGCCAGCAGTTTTCGCCGCGAAGCTTTCTTT
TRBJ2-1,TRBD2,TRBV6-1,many,CASSDFTSGSPQYEQFF,TGTGCCAGCAGTGATTTTACTAGCGGGAGTCCCCAATATGAGCAGTTCTTC
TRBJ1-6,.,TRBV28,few,CASSLQRNSPLHF,TGTGCCAGCAGTTTACAAAGGAATTCACCCCTCCACTTT
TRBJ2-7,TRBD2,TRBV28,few,CASSVRGGPREQYF,TGTGCCAGCTCCGTCCGGGGGGGACCCAGGGAGCAGTACTTC
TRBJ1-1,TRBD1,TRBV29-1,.,CSVDPGGTEAFF,TGCAGCGTTGATCCAGGGGGCACTGAAGCTTTCTTT
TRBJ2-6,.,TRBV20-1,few,CSARGSFKSTLTF,TGCAGTGCTAGAGGCTCTTTCAAGAGTACACTGACTTTC
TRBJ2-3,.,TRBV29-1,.,CSAAGGDTQYF,TGCAGCGCCGCAGGAGGAGATACGCAGTATTTT
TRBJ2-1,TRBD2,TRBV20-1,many,CSLYGTSGKGSYNEQFF,TGCAGTCTCTACGGGACTAGCGGGAAGGGCTCCTACAATGAGCAGTTCTTC
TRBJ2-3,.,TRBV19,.,CASSPPINRAQGGTQYF,TGTGCCAGTAGTCCTCCTATCAACAGGGCCCAAGGAGGTACGCAGTATTTT